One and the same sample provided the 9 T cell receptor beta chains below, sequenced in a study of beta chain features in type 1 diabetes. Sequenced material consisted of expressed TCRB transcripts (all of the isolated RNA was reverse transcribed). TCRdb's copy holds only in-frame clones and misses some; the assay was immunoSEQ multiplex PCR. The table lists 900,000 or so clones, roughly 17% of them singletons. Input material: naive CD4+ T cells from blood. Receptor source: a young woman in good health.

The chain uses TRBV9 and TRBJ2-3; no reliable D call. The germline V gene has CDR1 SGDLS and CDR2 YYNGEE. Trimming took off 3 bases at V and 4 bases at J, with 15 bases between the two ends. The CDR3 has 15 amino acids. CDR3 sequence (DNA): TGTGCCAGCAGCGCCGAGAGTCCGGGCGCAGATACGCAGTATTTT. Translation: CASSAESPGADTQYF.

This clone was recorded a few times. CDR3 in DNA: TGTGCCAGCAGCCCCCTTAAGGGAGGACCAGATACGCAGTATTTT. Encoded protein: CASSPLKGGPDTQYF. The chain recombines TRBV5-4 with TRBJ2-3; maybe TRBD2 (6 bases). The CDR3 length is 15 residues. Germline assignment: CDR1 SGHNT and CDR2 YYREEE (reference sequence). V was trimmed by 4 bases and J by 4 bases, leaving 16 bases between them.

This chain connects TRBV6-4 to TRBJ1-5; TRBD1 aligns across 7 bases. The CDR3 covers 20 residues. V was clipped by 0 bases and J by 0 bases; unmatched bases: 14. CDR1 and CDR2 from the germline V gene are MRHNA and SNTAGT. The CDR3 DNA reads TGTGCCAGCAGTGACTCTACTCTTCGATCCCGGGACAGTAGCAATCAGCCCCAGCATTTT. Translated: CASSDSTLRSRDSSNQPQHF.

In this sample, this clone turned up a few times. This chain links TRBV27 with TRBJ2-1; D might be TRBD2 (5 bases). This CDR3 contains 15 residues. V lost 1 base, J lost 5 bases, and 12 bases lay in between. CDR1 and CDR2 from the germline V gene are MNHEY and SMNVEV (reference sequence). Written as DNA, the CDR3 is TGTGCCAGCAGTTTATGGCAGGCTAGCAACAATGAGCAGTTCTTC. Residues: CASSLWQASNNEQFF.

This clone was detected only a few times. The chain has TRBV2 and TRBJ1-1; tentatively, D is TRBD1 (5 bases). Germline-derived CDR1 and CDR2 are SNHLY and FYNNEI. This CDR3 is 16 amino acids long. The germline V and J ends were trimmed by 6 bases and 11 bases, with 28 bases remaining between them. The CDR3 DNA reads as TGTGCCAGCAGGAAAAGAAACGTCGGGGGGTTGTTTGAGGCTTTCTTT. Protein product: CASRKRNVGGLFEAFF. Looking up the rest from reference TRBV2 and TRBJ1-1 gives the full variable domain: EPEVTQTPSHQVTQMGQEVILRCVPISNHLYFYWYRQILGQKVEFLVSFYNNEISEKSEIFDDQFSVERPDGSNFTLKIRSTKLEDSAMYFCASRKRNVGGLFEAFFGQGTRLTVV.

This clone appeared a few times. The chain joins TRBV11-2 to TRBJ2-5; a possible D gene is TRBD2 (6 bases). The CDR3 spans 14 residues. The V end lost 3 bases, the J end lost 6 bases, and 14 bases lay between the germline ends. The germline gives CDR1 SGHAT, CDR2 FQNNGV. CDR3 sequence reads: CASSFNRAGKTQYF. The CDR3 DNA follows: TGTGCCAGCAGCTTCAACCGGGCGGGGAAGACCCAGTACTTC.

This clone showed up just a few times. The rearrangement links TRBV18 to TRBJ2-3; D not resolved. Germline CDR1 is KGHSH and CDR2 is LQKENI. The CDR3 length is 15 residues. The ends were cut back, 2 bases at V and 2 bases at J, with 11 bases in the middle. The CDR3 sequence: CASSPALVVTDTQYF. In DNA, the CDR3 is TGTGCCAGCTCACCAGCTCTAGTAGTCACAGATACGCAGTATTTT. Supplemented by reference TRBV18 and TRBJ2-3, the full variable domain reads NAGVMQNPRHLVRRRGQEARLRCSPMKGHSHVYWYRQLPEEGLKFMVYLQKENIIDESGMPKERFSAEFPKEGPSILRIQQVVRGDSAAYFCASSPALVVTDTQYFGPGTRLTVL.

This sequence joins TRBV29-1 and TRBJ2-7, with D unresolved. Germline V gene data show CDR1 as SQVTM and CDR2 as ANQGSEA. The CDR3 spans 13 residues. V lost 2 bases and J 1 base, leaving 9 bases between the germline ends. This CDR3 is CSVEQSDSYEQYF. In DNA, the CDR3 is TGCAGCGTTGAACAAAGCGATTCCTACGAGCAGTACTTC.

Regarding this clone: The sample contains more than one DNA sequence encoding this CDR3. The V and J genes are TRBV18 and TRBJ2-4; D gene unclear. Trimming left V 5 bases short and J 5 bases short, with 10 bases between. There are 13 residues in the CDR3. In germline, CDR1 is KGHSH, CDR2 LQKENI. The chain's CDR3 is CASSSGPENIQYF. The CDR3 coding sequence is TGTGCCAGCTCATCCGGGCCGGAAAACATTCAGTACTTC.